The 24 T cell receptor beta chains listed next were all sequenced from one sample in a study of metastatic and nonmetastatic thyroid tumors. With MiXCR, TCRdb called clones anew from the PCR reads. This table holds some 27,000 clones, roughly 20% found once. Not a single patient had been given any form of treatment at any point before undergoing thyroid surgery. The sample comprised blood. The receptors were sampled from a male donor with papillary thyroid cancer or a benign thyroid nodule (not recorded which). Some clones in this sample may be carry-over from other donors' samples.

At least ten counts were recorded for this clone. The rearrangement joins TRBV5-5 to TRBJ2-5; 7 nucleotides match TRBD2. The CDR3 is 17 amino acids. V shed 0 bases, J shed 5 bases, and the junction held 13 bases outside the gene matches. Germline CDR1 SGHKS, CDR2 YYEKEE (reference sequence). The chain's CDR3 is CASSLERGVGHRETQYF. The CDR3 nucleotides read TGTGCCAGCAGCTTGGAGCGGGGAGTGGGCCATCGTGAGACCCAGTACTTC. Using reference TRBV5-5 and TRBJ2-5 for the parts outside the CDR3, the full variable domain is DAGVTQSPTHLIKTRGQQVTLRCSPISGHKSVSWYQQVLGQGPQFIFQYYEKEERGRGNFPDRFSARQFPNYSSELNVNALLLGDSALYLCASSLERGVGHRETQYFGPGTRLLVL.

This clone has a count of ten or more. The genes are TRBV5-1 and TRBJ1-1; D may be TRBD1 (5 bases). Germline V gene lookup returns CDR1 SGHRS and CDR2 YFSETQ. The V and J ends lost 0 bases and 2 bases respectively, with 8 bases between them. This CDR3 spans 14 amino acids. The CDR3 here is CASSLADSNTEAFF. For the CDR3, the DNA is TGCGCCAGCAGCTTGGCAGACAGTAACACTGAAGCTTTCTTT.

This clone was observed at least ten times. The chain recombines TRBV18 with TRBJ2-1; D is uncertain. The CDR3 runs to 12 residues. V lost 5 bases to trimming and J lost 9 bases, with 11 bases between them. Germline loops: CDR1 KGHSH, CDR2 LQKENI. The CDR3 coding sequence is TGTGCCAGCTCATACATGAGCGTTGAGCAGTTCTTC. This translates into CASSYMSVEQFF.

This clone was found many times. The V gene is TRBV3-1, the J gene TRBJ1-5; D gene ambiguous. V shed 1 base and J shed 1 base, with 8 bases lying between them. The germline V gene encodes CDR1 LGHDT and CDR2 YNNKEL (reference sequence). The length of the CDR3 is 15 residues. The CDR3 DNA reads TGTGCCAGCAGCCAAGTAGGCGGGAGCAATCAGCCCCAGCATTTT. Translated: CASSQVGGSNQPQHF.

This clone was counted ten times or more. The chain employs TRBV12-5 and TRBJ1-6; TRBD1 might be the D (6 bases). CDR3 length: 17 residues. Germline lookup yields CDR1 LGHNT and CDR2 FRNRAP. V was cut by 2 bases and J by 0 bases, with 11 bases left in between. This CDR3 reads CASGLKPGASYNSPLHF. CDR3 sequence (DNA): TGTGCTAGTGGTTTGAAGCCGGGGGCCTCCTATAATTCACCCCTCCACTTT.

In this sample, this clone turned up many times. The chain carries TRBV2 and TRBJ2-3, with a tentative D call TRBD1 (5 bases). Germline V gene sequence: CDR1 SNHLY, CDR2 FYNNEI. The germline V and J ends were trimmed by 6 bases and 3 bases, with 7 bases remaining between them. This CDR3 contains 12 residues. CDR3 protein: CASSSGTDTQYF. In nucleotides, the CDR3 is TGTGCCAGCAGCTCAGGGACAGATACGCAGTATTTT. Full variable domain (outside the CDR3, taken from reference TRBV2 and TRBJ2-3): EPEVTQTPSHQVTQMGQEVILRCVPISNHLYFYWYRQILGQKVEFLVSFYNNEISEKSEIFDDQFSVERPDGSNFTLKIRSTKLEDSAMYFCASSSGTDTQYFGPGTRLTVL.

The table lists this clone with many counts. The gene calls are TRBV29-1 and TRBJ2-7; 11 bases are shared with TRBD2. V was pared by 5 bases and J by 1 base, with 4 bases of the junction left unmatched. This CDR3 contains 14 residues. Germline V gene data show CDR1 as SQVTM and CDR2 as ANQGSEA. CDR3 sequence (DNA): TGCAGCGTTCCCGGGACTAGCGGTTCCTACGAGCAGTACTTC. Translated, it gives CSVPGTSGSYEQYF.

In this sample, this clone turned up many times. The chain joins TRBV28 to TRBJ1-2; no reliable D call. Germline V gives CDR1 MDHEN, CDR2 SYDVKM. V was shortened by 7 bases and J by 4 bases, with 13 bases between the two germline ends. CDR3 size: 13 residues. For the CDR3, the DNA is TGTGCCAGCACCCCCCGAGGGTCCTATGGCTACACCTTC. The encoded protein is CASTPRGSYGYTF.

This clone was seen repeatedly, ten times or more. The identical CDR3 is also encoded by other nucleotide sequences in the sample. This chain joins TRBV9 and TRBJ1-5; D is unresolved. V was pared by 3 bases and J by 0 bases, with 4 bases between. The CDR3 runs to 13 residues. Germline V lookup: CDR1 SGDLS, CDR2 YYNGEE. CDR3 nucleotides: TGTGCCAGCAGCGCCCATAGCAATCAGCCCCAGCATTTT. This codes for CASSAHSNQPQHF.

V is TRBV4-1 and J is TRBJ2-1; D unresolved. Trimming pared 0 bases from V and 7 bases from J, leaving 7 bases between. This CDR3 is built from 13 residues. Germline values: CDR1 MGHRA, CDR2 YSYEKL. CDR3 bases: TGCGCCAGCAGCCAAGATTATTTAAATGAGCAGTTCTTC. This translates into CASSQDYLNEQFF.

The chain is built from TRBV20-1 and TRBJ2-6; tentatively, D is TRBD2 (6 bases). The CDR3 covers 14 residues. The V gene lost 3 bases and the J gene lost 7 bases, with 13 bases spanning the gap. CDR1 is DFQATT, CDR2 SNEGSKA, per germline (reference sequence). CDR3 coding DNA: TGCAGTGCTAGGGAGGGCTCTGCTGCCAACGTCCTGACTTTC. It translates to CSAREGSAANVLTF.

Comment on this clone: Compared with germline, one end of the junction differs, possibly owing to a read error. The V call is TRBV5-5, the J call TRBJ1-1; no clear D gene. The CDR3 loop spans 13 amino acids. CDR1 is SGHKS and CDR2 is YYEKEE in the germline V gene (reference sequence). The CDR3 protein is CSSILGSNTEAFF. CDR3 DNA: TGTTCCAGCATCTTGGGGAGCAACACTGAAGCTTTCTTT.

This clone has ten or more counts. J is TRBJ2-3 and V is TRBV20-1; 8 bases fit TRBD2. Germline CDR1 DFQATT, CDR2 SNEGSKA (reference sequence). The CDR3 runs 15 residues. V shed 1 base and J 1 base; nucleotides not matched to a gene: 4. CDR3 region: CSARAERGRTDTQYF. The CDR3 coding sequence is TGCAGTGCTAGAGCGGAGCGGGGGCGCACAGATACGCAGTATTTT.

Ten or more counts support this clone. The chain links TRBV20-1 to TRBJ2-4; tentatively, D is TRBD1 or TRBD2 (5 bases each). The CDR3 is made up of 13 amino acids. Germline V CDR1 and CDR2: DFQATT, SNEGSKA (reference sequence). V lost 0 bases and J 5 bases, leaving 8 bases between the germline ends. CDR3 sequence: CSARDSGQNIQYF. The CDR3 bases are TGCAGTGCTAGAGACTCGGGACAAAACATTCAGTACTTC.

By sample fraction, this clone is medium-sized. The chain links TRBV24-1 to TRBJ2-3, with 10 bases aligning to TRBD2. With 8 bases clipped from V and 5 bases from J, the junction kept 6 bases outside the gene matches. The CDR3 contains 14 residues. CDR1 and CDR2 (germline): KGHDR, SFDVKD. CDR3 in amino acids: CATNLAGAGDTQYF. The CDR3 bases are TGTGCCACCAACCTAGCGGGAGCGGGAGATACGCAGTATTTT.

In the case of this clone: One end of the junction varies from germline; a read error may be responsible. The V call is TRBV27, the J call TRBJ1-3; no definite D call. The CDR3 covers 13 residues. The germline CDR1 and CDR2 sequences are MNHEY and SMNVEV (reference sequence). The CDR3 is CAINKREGNTIKF. The CDR3 region has the DNA TGTGCCATTAACAAGAGGGAAGGAAACACCATAAAATTT.

This clone has at least ten counts. The rearrangement uses TRBV28 and TRBJ2-1; D ambiguous. CDR1 MDHEN and CDR2 SYDVKM come from the germline V gene. The CDR3 sequence is 15 residues long. V shed 8 bases and J shed 6 bases, with 20 bases lying between them. The CDR3 sequence is CASRPGRIDSNEQFF. The CDR3 nucleotides read TGTGCCAGCCGTCCGGGCAGGATTGATAGCAATGAGCAGTTCTTC.

On this clone itself: A junction boundary mismatches the germline segment, possibly from a read error. The V gene is TRBV11-2, the J gene TRBJ1-3; D is perhaps TRBD1 (6 bases). The CDR3 length is 16 residues. Per germline, CDR1 SGHAT and CDR2 FQNNGV. The DNA for the CDR3 is TGTGCCAACAGCTTTCTACGGGGGCGCTCTGGAAACACCATATATTTT. Translation gives CANSFLRGRSGNTIYF.

The table lists this clone with many counts. This rearrangement joins TRBV12-5 to TRBJ2-2; D is ambiguous. Trimming left V 5 bases short and J 3 bases short, with 4 bases between. Germline CDR1 LGHNT, CDR2 FRNRAP. The CDR3 runs 12 residues. The CDR3 protein is CASGVDTGELFF. CDR3 nucleotide sequence: TGTGCTAGTGGTGTAGACACCGGGGAGCTGTTTTTT.

Many counts were recorded for this clone. CDR3 nucleotide sequence: TGTGCCAGCAGCCCTGATGGCGCGAAAGAGACCCAGTACTTC. It specifies CASSPDGAKETQYF. The chain has TRBV11-3 and TRBJ2-5; D remains ambiguous. Trimming took 5 bases from V and 3 from J, leaving 13 bases between them. The CDR3 totals 14 residues. Germline V gene lookup returns CDR1 SGHNT and CDR2 YENEEA.

There are many counts of this clone. The chain uses TRBV20-1 and TRBJ1-1; 11 bases line up with TRBD1. CDR1 is DFQATT, CDR2 SNEGSKA, per germline (reference sequence). With V trimmed by 3 bases and J by 5 bases, 11 bases remained unmatched. This CDR3 is built from 16 residues. DNA for the CDR3: TGCAGTGCTAGCGCACCGGGACAGGGGGTTGGAACTGAAGCTTTCTTT. Translated: CSASAPGQGVGTEAFF.

This clone was found many times. The chain's CDR3 is CSVEGRRETQYF. The CDR3 DNA reads TGCAGCGTTGAGGGGCGGCGGGAGACCCAGTACTTC. The rearrangement links TRBV29-1 to TRBJ2-5; TRBD1 is a possible D gene (5 bases). Trimming took off 3 bases at V and 5 bases at J, with 10 bases between the two ends. This CDR3 spans 12 amino acids. Germline CDR1 SQVTM, CDR2 ANQGSEA.

Concerning this clone itself: A junction boundary mismatches the germline segment, possibly from a read error. The rearrangement links TRBV5-1 to TRBJ2-3; 10 positions match TRBD1. Germline V gene sequence: CDR1 SGHRS, CDR2 YFSETQ. There are 15 residues in the CDR3. This chain's CDR3 is CSISTGQGHTDTQYF. In nucleotides, the CDR3 is TGTTCCATATCCACGGGACAGGGGCATACAGATACGCAGTATTTT.

J is TRBJ2-1 and V is TRBV9; 8 bases align to TRBD1. Trimming took 0 bases from V and 5 from J; bases not matched to a gene: 4. CDR1 is SGDLS and CDR2 is YYNGEE in the germline V gene. The CDR3 is 15 residues long. The CDR3 DNA sequence: TGTGCCAGCAGCGTAGAGGGACAGGCCAACAATGAGCAGTTCTTC. Translating gives CASSVEGQANNEQFF.